This TCR beta chain is drawn from a study of shared clonotypes between healthy human individuals. Every subset's genomic DNA went evenly onto several immunoSEQ plates. Clones were read by immunoSEQ multiplex PCR, and TCRdb kept only the in-frame ones, dropping some. The sample lists about 530,000 clones; 75% to 80% were seen once. CDR3 length: 14 amino acids. Germline CDR1 is LNHDA and CDR2 is SQIVND (reference sequence). Trimming stripped 7 bases from V and 8 bases from J, with 18 bases between. The donor population consisted of healthy HIV-negative adults with no recent acute infections or vaccinations.

The chain employs TRBV19 and TRBJ2-1; either TRBD1 or TRBD2 may supply D (5 bases each). The sequencing sample was made of PBMCs. This TCR was recovered from a woman in her forties in good health. Some clones in this sample may be carry-over from other donors' samples. CDR3 region: CASTLGRESHEQFF. In DNA form, the CDR3 reads TGTGCCAGTACGTTGGGCAGGGAGAGCCATGAGCAGTTCTTC.